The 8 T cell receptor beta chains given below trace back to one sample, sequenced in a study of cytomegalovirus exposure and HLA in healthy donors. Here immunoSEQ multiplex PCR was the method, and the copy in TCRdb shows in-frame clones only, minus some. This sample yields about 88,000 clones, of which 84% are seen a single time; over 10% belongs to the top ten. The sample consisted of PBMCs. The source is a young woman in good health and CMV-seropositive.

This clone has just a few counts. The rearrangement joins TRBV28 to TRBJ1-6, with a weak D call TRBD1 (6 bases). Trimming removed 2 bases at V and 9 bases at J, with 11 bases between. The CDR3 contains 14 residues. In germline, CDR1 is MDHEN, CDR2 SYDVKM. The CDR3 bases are TGTGCCAGCAGTTTAAACAGGGCGGGTTCACCCCTCCACTTT. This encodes CASSLNRAGSPLHF.

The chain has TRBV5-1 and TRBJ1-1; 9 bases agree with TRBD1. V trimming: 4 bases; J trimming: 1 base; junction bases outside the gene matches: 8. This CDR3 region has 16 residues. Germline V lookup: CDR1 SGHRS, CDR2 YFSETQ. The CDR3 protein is CASSPGQGTANTEAFF. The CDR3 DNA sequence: TGCGCCAGCAGCCCCGGACAGGGGACTGCGAACACTGAAGCTTTCTTT. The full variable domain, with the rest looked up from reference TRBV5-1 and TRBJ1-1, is KAGVTQTPRYLIKTRGQQVTLSCSPISGHRSVSWYQQTPGQGLQFLFEYFSETQRNKGNFPGRFSGRQFSNSRSEMNVSTLELGDSALYLCASSPGQGTANTEAFFGQGTRLTVV.

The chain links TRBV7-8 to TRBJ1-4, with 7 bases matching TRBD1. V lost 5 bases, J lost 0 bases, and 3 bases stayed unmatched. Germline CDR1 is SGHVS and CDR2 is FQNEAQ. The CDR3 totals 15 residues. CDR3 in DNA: TGTGCCAGCAGCCGAGGGACAGCAACTAATGAAAAACTGTTTTTT. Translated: CASSRGTATNEKLFF.

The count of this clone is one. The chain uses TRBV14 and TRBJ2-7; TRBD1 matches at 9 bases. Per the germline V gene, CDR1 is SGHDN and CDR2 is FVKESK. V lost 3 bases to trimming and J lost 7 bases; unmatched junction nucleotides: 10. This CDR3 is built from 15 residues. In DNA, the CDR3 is TGTGCCAGCAGCCATAGAGGGACAGGGCTGGGGGAGCAGTACTTC. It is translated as CASSHRGTGLGEQYF.

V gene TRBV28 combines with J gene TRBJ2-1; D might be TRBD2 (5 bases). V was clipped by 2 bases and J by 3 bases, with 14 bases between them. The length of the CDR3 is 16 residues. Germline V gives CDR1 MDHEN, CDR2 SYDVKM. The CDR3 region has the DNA TGTGCCAGCAGTTTAATCGGCGGAGGCAACTACAATGAGCAGTTCTTC. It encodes CASSLIGGGNYNEQFF.

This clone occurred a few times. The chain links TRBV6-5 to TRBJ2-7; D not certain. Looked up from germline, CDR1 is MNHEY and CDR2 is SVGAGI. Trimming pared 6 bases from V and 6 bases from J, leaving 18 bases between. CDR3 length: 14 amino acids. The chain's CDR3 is CASSLRHQGIEQYF. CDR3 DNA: TGTGCCAGCAGCCTACGACACCAAGGCATCGAGCAGTACTTC.

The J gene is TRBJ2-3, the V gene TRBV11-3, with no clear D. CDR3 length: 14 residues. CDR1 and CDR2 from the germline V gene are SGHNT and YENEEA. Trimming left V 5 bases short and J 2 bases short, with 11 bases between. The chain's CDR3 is CASSPSGDTDTQYF. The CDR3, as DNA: TGTGCCAGCAGCCCCTCCGGAGACACAGATACGCAGTATTTT. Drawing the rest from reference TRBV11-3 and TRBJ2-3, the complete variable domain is EAGVVQSPRYKIIEKKQPVAFWCNPISGHNTLYWYLQNLGQGPELLIRYENEEAVDDSQLPKDRFSAERLKGVDSTLKIQPAELGDSAVYLCASSPSGDTDTQYFGPGTRLTVL.

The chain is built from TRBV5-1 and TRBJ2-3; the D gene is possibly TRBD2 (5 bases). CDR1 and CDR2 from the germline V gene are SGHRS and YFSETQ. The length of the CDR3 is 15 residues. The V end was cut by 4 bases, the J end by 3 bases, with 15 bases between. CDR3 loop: CASSPRLGDTDTQYF. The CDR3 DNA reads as TGCGCCAGCAGCCCGCGGCTCGGGGATACAGATACGCAGTATTTT.